This TCR beta chain was captured by sequencing in a study of PD-1 blockade in classical Hodgkin lymphoma. General study findings and limits: It was CD4+ TCR diversity, not CD8+, that rose significantly by C4D1.

Comment on this clone: Its antigen is not identified.

No patient escaped relapse after autologous stem cell transplantation, and brentuximab vedotin exposure varied. The CDR3 length is 16 residues. Germline assignment: CDR1 MGHRA and CDR2 YSYEKL. Between the trimmed V and J ends, which lost 0 bases and 5 bases, there was a span of 14 bases. Libraries were prepared by immunoSEQ multiplex PCR; TCRdb keeps only in-frame clonotypes and omits some of them. The sample includes roughly 61,000 clones, around 87% of them seen just once. The receptor was isolated from a human donor with classical Hodgkin lymphoma. The input for sequencing was peripheral blood mononuclear cells (PBMCs), taken at baseline. V usage is TRBV4-1 and J usage is TRBJ1-3; D ambiguous. The CDR3 DNA is TGCGCCAGCAGCCAAGAATTTGTGGACCTCAGAAACACCATATATTTT. It specifies CASSQEFVDLRNTIYF.